Listed below are T cell receptor beta chains from one sample, sequenced in a study of T cell repertoires in aging, cancer and after chemotherapy. TCRdb redid the calling of the multiplex PCR reads with MiXCR, one entry per CDR3 protein. The sample lists more than 8,500 distinct CDR3 sequences, 30% to 45% occurring once. Sequencing input: blood. The origin of the receptors is a human donor in good health. CDR3s include the opening cysteine and the closing phenylalanine or tryptophan. The D gene is left open where the match is weak. Not every row has a clone size; where given, it reads once, few, many or a size class.

j_call	clone_size	d_call	v_call	cdr3_aa	cdr3_nt
TRBJ1-1	few	-	TRBV6-2/TRBV6-3	CASKDADTEAFF	TGTGCCAGCAAAGATGCGGACACTGAAGCTTTCTTT
TRBJ1-2	few	-	TRBV27	CASSLVGRGGYTF	TGTGCCAGCAGTTTAGTGGGAAGGGGTGGCTACACCTTC
TRBJ2-3	few	TRBD2	TRBV19	CASSITTSGRGSLTDTQYF	TGTGCCAGTAGTATAACGACTAGCGGGAGGGGTTCCCTCACAGATACGCAGTATTTT
TRBJ1-5	-	-	TRBV6-2/TRBV6-3	CASSYRYSNQPQHF	TGTGCCAGCAGTTACCGATATAGCAATCAGCCCCAGCATTTT
TRBJ2-5	few	TRBD1	TRBV6-5	CASRKQGAWETQYF	TGTGCCAGCAGAAAACAGGGGGCTTGGGAGACCCAGTACTTC
TRBJ2-5	-	-	TRBV15	CATSNGHLQETQYF	TGTGCCACCAGCAACGGACACCTCCAAGAGACCCAGTACTTC
TRBJ2-1	-	-	TRBV5-1	CASSLAKPGDEQFF	TGCGCCAGCAGCTTGGCAAAGCCGGGGGATGAGCAGTTCTTC
TRBJ2-5	-	-	TRBV19	CASSIDPGRGRLKYF	TGTGCCAGTAGTATAGACCCCGGGCGTGGTAGACTCAAGTACTTC
TRBJ1-1	-	TRBD1	TRBV5-6	CASSALGQGNAEAFF	TGTGCCAGCAGCGCCTTGGGACAGGGTAACGCTGAAGCTTTCTTT
TRBJ2-5	few	TRBD2	TRBV15	CATSRGTSGETQYF	TGTGCCACCAGCAGAGGGACTAGCGGAGAGACCCAGTACTTC
TRBJ2-2	-	-	TRBV6-6	CASSYPTGELFF	TGTGCCAGCAGTTACCCCACCGGGGAGCTGTTTTTT
TRBJ2-3	medium-sized	-	TRBV5-6	CASSLRGADTQYF	TGTGCCAGCAGCCTACGAGGCGCAGATACGCAGTATTTT
TRBJ2-7	few	TRBD2	TRBV5-5	CASSRGRLAGSSYEQYF	TGTGCCAGCAGTAGGGGCAGGTTAGCGGGGAGCTCCTACGAGCAGTACTTC
TRBJ2-2	once	TRBD1	TRBV24-1	CATSDPAQGAGGELFF	TGTGCCACCAGTGACCCTGCCCAGGGGGCAGGCGGGGAGCTGTTTTTT
TRBJ2-2	-	-	TRBV13	CASSSPGGANTGELFF	TGTGCCAGCAGCTCCCCCGGGGGCGCGAACACCGGGGAGCTGTTTTTT
TRBJ1-2	medium-sized	-	TRBV29-1	CSVNLGLGYTF	TGCAGCGTGAACCTGGGCCTTGGCTACACCTTC
TRBJ2-3	-	-	TRBV5-4	CASSLAGQPPTSTDTQYF	TGTGCCAGCAGCTTGGCGGGCCAGCCCCCAACTAGCACAGATACGCAGTATTTT
TRBJ1-5	-	-	TRBV27	CASRTGPQGQPQHF	TGTGCCAGCAGGACTGGTCCTCAGGGTCAGCCCCAGCATTTT
TRBJ2-1	few	-	TRBV30	CAWSRGRREQFF	TGTGCCTGGAGCCGGGGGAGGCGTGAGCAGTTCTTC
TRBJ2-7	few	TRBD1	TRBV27	CASSWDRGYEQYF	TGTGCCAGCAGTTGGGACAGGGGCTACGAGCAGTACTTC
TRBJ2-1	once	TRBD2	TRBV13	CASSLVSGGGDNEQFF	TGCGCCAGCAGCTTGGTTAGCGGGGGAGGTGACAATGAGCAGTTCTTC
TRBJ2-2	large	-	TRBV19	CASSIDLYGSLANTGELFF	TGTGCCAGTAGTATAGATCTATACGGGAGCCTCGCGAACACCGGGGAGCTGTTTTTT
TRBJ1-2	medium-sized	-	TRBV29-1	CSVVPRTYGYTF	TGCAGCGTTGTCCCGAGGACCTATGGCTACACCTTC
TRBJ2-7	-	-	TRBV13	CASSLSLRGEQYF	TGTGCCAGCAGCTTGAGTCTCCGTGGCGAGCAGTACTTC
TRBJ2-1	-	TRBD2	TRBV7-2	CASSLAGTSSREQFF	TGTGCCAGCAGCTTAGCCGGGACTAGCTCTCGTGAGCAGTTCTTC
TRBJ2-2	few	-	TRBV15	CATSRDHIPGELFF	TGTGCCACCAGCAGAGATCATATCCCCGGGGAGCTGTTTTTT
TRBJ2-5	-	-	TRBV5-4	CASSFMETQYF	TGTGCCAGCAGCTTCATGGAGACCCAGTACTTC
TRBJ2-5	-	-	TRBV11-3	CASSSPFVKETQYF	TGTGCCAGCAGCTCCCCATTTGTAAAAGAGACCCAGTACTTC
TRBJ2-4	-	TRBD2	TRBV10-3	CAISESELAGGKNIQYF	TGTGCCATCAGTGAGTCCGAACTAGCGGGAGGGAAAAACATTCAGTACTTC
TRBJ1-2	-	-	TRBV6-5	CAIVGDYGYTF	TGTGCCATCGTGGGAGACTATGGCTACACCTTC
TRBJ2-1	few	TRBD1	TRBV19	CASSKNRDRGYNEQFF	TGTGCCAGTAGTAAAAACCGGGACAGGGGTTACAATGAGCAGTTCTTC
TRBJ2-7	-	-	TRBV29-1	CSVVPGQTLEQYF	TGCAGCGTTGTACCGGGACAAACTCTCGAGCAGTACTTC
TRBJ2-7	-	-	TRBV19	CASSIRTAFQQYF	TGTGCCAGTAGTATCCGGACAGCCTTCCAGCAGTACTTC
TRBJ2-6	-	-	TRBV6-2/TRBV6-3	CASRSKGSGANVLTF	TGTGCCAGCAGATCGAAGGGTTCTGGGGCCAACGTCCTGACTTTC
TRBJ2-6	-	TRBD2	TRBV6-5	CASSYSPRLASGANVLTF	TGTGCCAGCAGTTACTCTCCGAGACTAGCGTCTGGGGCCAACGTCCTGACTTTC
TRBJ2-1	few	TRBD2	TRBV13	CASSLKRGYYYNEQFF	TGTGCCAGCAGCCTTAAGCGGGGCTACTACTACAATGAGCAGTTCTTC
TRBJ2-1	-	TRBD2	TRBV6-5	CASSAGLAGGSGNEQFF	TGTGCCAGCAGCGCGGGACTAGCGGGGGGGTCTGGCAATGAGCAGTTCTTC
TRBJ1-2	-	-	TRBV13	CASSPKGGHGYGYTF	TGTGCCAGCAGCCCCAAAGGAGGGCATGGCTATGGCTACACCTTC
TRBJ1-1	few	-	TRBV12-3/TRBV12-4	CASSLGVRGTEAFF	TGTGCCAGCAGTTTAGGGGTACGAGGGACTGAAGCTTTCTTT
TRBJ1-5	-	TRBD1	TRBV19	CASRKDRGGNQPQHF	TGTGCCAGTAGGAAGGACAGGGGAGGAAATCAGCCCCAGCATTTT
TRBJ2-2	-	TRBD1	TRBV14	CASSQVGTGITGELFF	TGTGCCAGCAGCCAAGTGGGGACAGGGATTACCGGGGAGCTGTTTTTT
TRBJ2-2	-	TRBD2	TRBV10-3	CAISPSSGRNTGELFF	TGTGCCATCAGCCCCTCTAGCGGGCGAAACACCGGGGAGCTGTTTTTT
TRBJ1-2	-	TRBD1	TRBV19	CASSSRPGQESNYGYTF	TGTGCCAGTAGTTCACGCCCGGGACAGGAATCCAACTATGGCTACACCTTC
TRBJ1-1	once	TRBD1	TRBV6-1	CASSPPKGANTEAFF	TGTGCCAGCTCACCACCAAAGGGGGCCAACACTGAAGCTTTCTTT
TRBJ2-3	-	-	TRBV11-3	CASSLLVRADTHYF	TGTGCCAGCAGCTTATTGGTCAGAGCAGATACGCATTATTTT
TRBJ2-3	-	-	TRBV6-5	CASSYSGGGFTDTQYF	TGTGCCAGCAGTTACTCGGGGGGAGGATTCACAGATACGCAGTATTTT
TRBJ1-6	-	-	TRBV6-5	CASSHVGTGNSPLHF	TGTGCCAGCAGCCATGTTGGGACGGGTAATTCACCCCTCCACTTT
TRBJ2-1	few	TRBD2	TRBV27	CASSLFSGTSNNEQFF	TGTGCCAGCAGTTTATTCTCCGGGACTAGCAACAATGAGCAGTTCTTC
TRBJ1-2	-	-	TRBV19	CASSIPIWGYGYTF	TGTGCCAGTAGTATTCCGATTTGGGGCTATGGCTACACCTTC
TRBJ2-3	-	TRBD2	TRBV12-3/TRBV12-4	CASSLAGLAGATDTQYF	TGTGCCAGCAGTTTGGCGGGACTAGCGGGAGCCACAGATACGCAGTATTTT
TRBJ2-1	few	TRBD1	TRBV10-1	CATGTGQNNEQFF	TGCGCCACCGGGACAGGGCAGAACAATGAGCAGTTCTTC
TRBJ2-5	-	-	TRBV7-6	CASSPLGGQETQYF	TGTGCCAGCAGCCCCCTCGGGGGCCAAGAGACCCAGTACTTC
TRBJ2-1	few	-	TRBV19	CASSAHSSGDEQFF	TGTGCCAGTAGTGCCCATTCTTCGGGAGATGAGCAGTTCTTC
TRBJ1-4	-	-	TRBV12-3/TRBV12-4	CASSLVPGEKLFF	TGTGCCAGCAGTCTCGTCCCGGGGGAAAAACTGTTTTTT
TRBJ1-1	-	-	TRBV19	CASSIDQVPGEAFF	TGTGCCAGTAGTATAGATCAGGTCCCAGGGGAAGCTTTCTTT
TRBJ2-3	-	TRBD2	TRBV20-1	CSARRGGAEADTQYF	TGCAGTGCTAGACGCGGGGGGGCCGAGGCAGATACGCAGTATTTT
TRBJ2-1	-	-	TRBV11-1	CASSLWEDNEQFF	TGTGCCAGCAGCTTATGGGAGGACAATGAGCAGTTCTTC
TRBJ1-1	-	-	TRBV6-5	CASSYSQGHTEAFF	TGTGCCAGCAGTTACTCTCAGGGGCACACTGAAGCTTTCTTT
TRBJ1-3	-	-	TRBV7-9	CASSFRRAGNTIYF	TGTGCCAGCAGCTTCCGGAGGGCTGGAAACACCATATATTTT